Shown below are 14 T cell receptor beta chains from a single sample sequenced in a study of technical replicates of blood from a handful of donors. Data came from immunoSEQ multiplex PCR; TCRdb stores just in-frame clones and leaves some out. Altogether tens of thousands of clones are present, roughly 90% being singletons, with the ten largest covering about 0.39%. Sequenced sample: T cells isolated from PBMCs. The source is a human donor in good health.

The CDR3 nucleotides are TGTGCCTGGACAACGAACACCGGGGAGCTGTTTTTT. Protein: CAWTTNTGELFF. The chain combines TRBV30 with TRBJ2-2, with no clear D. The CDR3 spans 12 residues. Germline V gene sequence: CDR1 GTSNPN, CDR2 SVGIG (reference sequence). The ends were cut back, 4 bases at V and 0 bases at J, with 3 bases in the middle.

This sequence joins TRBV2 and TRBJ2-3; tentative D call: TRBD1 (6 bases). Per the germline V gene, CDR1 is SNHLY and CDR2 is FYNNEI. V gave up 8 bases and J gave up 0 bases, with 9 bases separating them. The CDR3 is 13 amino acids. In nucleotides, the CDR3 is TGTGCCAGCGCAGGGGAGAGCACAGATACGCAGTATTTT. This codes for CASAGESTDTQYF.

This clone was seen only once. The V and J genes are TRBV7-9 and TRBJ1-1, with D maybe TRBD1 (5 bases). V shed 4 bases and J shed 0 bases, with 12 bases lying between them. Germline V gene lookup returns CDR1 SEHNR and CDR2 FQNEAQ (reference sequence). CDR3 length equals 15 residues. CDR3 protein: CASSSGTSLNTEAFF. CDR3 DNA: TGTGCCAGCAGCTCCGGGACTTCTTTGAACACTGAAGCTTTCTTT.

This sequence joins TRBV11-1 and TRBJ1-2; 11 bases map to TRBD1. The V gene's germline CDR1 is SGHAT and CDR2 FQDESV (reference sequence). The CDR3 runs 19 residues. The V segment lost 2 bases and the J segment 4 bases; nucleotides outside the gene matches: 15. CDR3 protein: CASSLPGGTGGTKTYGYTF. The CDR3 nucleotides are TGTGCCAGCAGCTTACCCGGCGGGACAGGGGGTACTAAGACCTATGGCTACACCTTC.

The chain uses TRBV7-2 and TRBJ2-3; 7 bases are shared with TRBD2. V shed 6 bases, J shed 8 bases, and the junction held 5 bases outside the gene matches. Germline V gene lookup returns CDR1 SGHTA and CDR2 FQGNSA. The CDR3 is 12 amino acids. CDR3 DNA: TGTGCCAGCAGTTACCTAGCGGCTACGCAGTATTTT. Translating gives CASSYLAATQYF. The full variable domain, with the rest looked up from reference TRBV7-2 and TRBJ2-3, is GAGVSQSPSNKVTEKGKDVELRCDPISGHTALYWYRQSLGQGLEFLIYFQGNSAPDKSGLPSDRFSAERTGGSVSTLTIQRTQQEDSAVYLCASSYLAATQYFGPGTRLTVL.

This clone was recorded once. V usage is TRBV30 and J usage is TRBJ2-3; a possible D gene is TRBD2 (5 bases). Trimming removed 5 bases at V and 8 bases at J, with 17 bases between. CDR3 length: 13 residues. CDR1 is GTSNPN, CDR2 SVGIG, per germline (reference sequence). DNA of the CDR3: TGTGCCTGGGACTACTACACCGATCCTACGCAGTATTTT. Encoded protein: CAWDYYTDPTQYF.

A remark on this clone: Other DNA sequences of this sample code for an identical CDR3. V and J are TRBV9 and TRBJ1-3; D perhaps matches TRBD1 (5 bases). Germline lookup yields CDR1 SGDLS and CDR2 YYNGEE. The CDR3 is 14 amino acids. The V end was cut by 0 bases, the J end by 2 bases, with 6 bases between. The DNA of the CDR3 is TGTGCCAGCAGCGTAGAAGGGGCTGGAAACACCATATATTTT. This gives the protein CASSVEGAGNTIYF.

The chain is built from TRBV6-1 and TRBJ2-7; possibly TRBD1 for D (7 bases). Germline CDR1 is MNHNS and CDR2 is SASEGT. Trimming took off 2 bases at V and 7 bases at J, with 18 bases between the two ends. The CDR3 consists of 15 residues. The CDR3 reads CASSELSLTGREQYF. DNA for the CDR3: TGTGCCAGCAGTGAATTAAGCTTGACAGGGAGGGAGCAGTACTTC.

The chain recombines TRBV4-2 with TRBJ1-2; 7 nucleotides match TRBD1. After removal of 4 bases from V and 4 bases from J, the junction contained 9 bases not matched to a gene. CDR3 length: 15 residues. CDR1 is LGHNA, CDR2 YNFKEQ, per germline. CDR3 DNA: TGTGCCAGCAGCCGAATAACAGGGGCGGCCTATGGCTACACCTTC. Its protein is CASSRITGAAYGYTF.

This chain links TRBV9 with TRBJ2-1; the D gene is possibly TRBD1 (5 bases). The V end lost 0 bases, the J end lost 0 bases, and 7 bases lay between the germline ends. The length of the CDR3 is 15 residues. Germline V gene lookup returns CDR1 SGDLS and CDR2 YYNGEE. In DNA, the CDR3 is TGTGCCAGCAGCGTAGAAAGGGGCTCCTACAATGAGCAGTTCTTC. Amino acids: CASSVERGSYNEQFF.

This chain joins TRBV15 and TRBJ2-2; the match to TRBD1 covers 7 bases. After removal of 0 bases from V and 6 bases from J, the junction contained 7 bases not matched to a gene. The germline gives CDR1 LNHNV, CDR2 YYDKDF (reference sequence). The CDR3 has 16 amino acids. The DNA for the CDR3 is TGTGCCACCAGCAGAGATTCCAGGGGGAAGTCCGGGGAGCTGTTTTTT. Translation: CATSRDSRGKSGELFF.

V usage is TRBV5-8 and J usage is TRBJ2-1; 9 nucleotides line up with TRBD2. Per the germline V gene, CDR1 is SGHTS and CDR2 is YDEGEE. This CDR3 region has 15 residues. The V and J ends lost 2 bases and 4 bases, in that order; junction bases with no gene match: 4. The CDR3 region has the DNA TGTGCCAGCAGCTTTAGGACTAGCGCATACAATGAGCAGTTCTTC. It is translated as CASSFRTSAYNEQFF.

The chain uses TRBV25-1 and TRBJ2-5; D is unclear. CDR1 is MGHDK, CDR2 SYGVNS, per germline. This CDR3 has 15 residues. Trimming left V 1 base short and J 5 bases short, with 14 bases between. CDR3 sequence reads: CASSESGTGRETQYF. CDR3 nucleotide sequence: TGTGCCAGCAGTGAATCTGGAACGGGTCGGGAGACCCAGTACTTC.

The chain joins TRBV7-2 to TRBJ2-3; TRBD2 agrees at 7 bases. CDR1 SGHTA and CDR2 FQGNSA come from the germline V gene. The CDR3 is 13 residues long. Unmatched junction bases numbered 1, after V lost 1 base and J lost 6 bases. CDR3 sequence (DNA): TGTGCCAGCAGCTTAGTAGCGGGTGATACGCAGTATTTT. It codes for CASSLVAGDTQYF.